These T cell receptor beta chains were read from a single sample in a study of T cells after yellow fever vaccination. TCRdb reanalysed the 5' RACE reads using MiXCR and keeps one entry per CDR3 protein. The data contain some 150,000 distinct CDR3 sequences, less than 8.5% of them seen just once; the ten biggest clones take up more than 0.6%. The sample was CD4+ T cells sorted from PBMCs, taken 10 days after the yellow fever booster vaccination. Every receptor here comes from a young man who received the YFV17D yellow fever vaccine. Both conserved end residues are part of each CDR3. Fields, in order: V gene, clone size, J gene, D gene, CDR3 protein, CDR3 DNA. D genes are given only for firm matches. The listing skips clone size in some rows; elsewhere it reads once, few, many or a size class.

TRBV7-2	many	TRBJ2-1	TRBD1	CASHRDSLYNEQFF	TGTGCCAGTCACCGGGACAGCCTATACAATGAGCAGTTCTTC
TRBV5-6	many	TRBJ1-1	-	CASSSGPGRSTEAFF	TGTGCCAGCAGCTCCGGACCCGGGAGAAGTACTGAAGCTTTCTTT
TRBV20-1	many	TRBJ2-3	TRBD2	CSARGVSGRASDTQYF	TGCAGTGCTAGGGGCGTAAGCGGGAGGGCCTCCGATACGCAGTATTTT
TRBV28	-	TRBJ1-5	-	CASSLVHLDQPQHF	TGTGCCAGCAGTTTAGTGCATCTAGATCAGCCCCAGCATTTT
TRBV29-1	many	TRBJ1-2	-	CSVAWPVGREYGYTF	TGCAGCGTTGCGTGGCCAGTCGGACGGGAGTACGGCTACACCTTC
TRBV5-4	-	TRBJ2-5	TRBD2	CASSSKAGGETQYF	TGTGCCAGCAGCTCCAAAGCGGGAGGAGAGACCCAGTACTTC
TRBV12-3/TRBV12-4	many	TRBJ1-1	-	CASAGSVEAEAFF	TGTGCCAGCGCCGGAAGCGTGGAAGCTGAAGCTTTCTTT
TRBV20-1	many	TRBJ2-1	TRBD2	CSARAAGGTASYNEQFF	TGCAGTGCTAGGGCGGCGGGAGGGACAGCATCCTACAATGAGCAGTTCTTC
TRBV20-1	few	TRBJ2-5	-	CSAFRSQETQYF	TGCAGTGCTTTCCGGTCCCAAGAGACCCAGTACTTC
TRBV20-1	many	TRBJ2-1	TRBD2	CSALTILAGTVTYNEQFF	TGCAGTGCTCTCACCATTTTAGCGGGCACCGTTACCTACAATGAGCAGTTCTTC
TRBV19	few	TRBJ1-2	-	CASTWGGSYTF	TGTGCCAGTACCTGGGGAGGAAGCTACACCTTC
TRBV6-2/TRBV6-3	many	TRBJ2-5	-	CASRKWETQYF	TGTGCCAGTCGAAAATGGGAGACCCAGTACTTC
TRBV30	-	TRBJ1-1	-	CAWTAGAGRISEAFF	TGTGCCTGGACCGCTGGGGCAGGGAGGATCTCTGAAGCTTTCTTT
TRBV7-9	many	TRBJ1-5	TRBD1	CASKGTGYNQPQHF	TGTGCCAGCAAGGGGACAGGCTACAATCAGCCCCAGCATTTT
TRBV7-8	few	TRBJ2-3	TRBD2	CASSAGLAGGGDTQYF	TGTGCCAGCAGCGCGGGACTAGCGGGGGGGGGGGATACGCAGTATTTT
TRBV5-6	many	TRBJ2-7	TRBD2	CASSSPGGVLYEQYF	TGTGCCAGCAGCTCGCCGGGGGGAGTTCTCTACGAGCAGTACTTC
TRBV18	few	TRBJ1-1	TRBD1	CASSPNRGRSNTEAFF	TGTGCCAGCTCACCAAACAGGGGGCGGTCGAACACTGAAGCTTTCTTT
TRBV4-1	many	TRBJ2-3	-	CASSQARTVTDTQYF	TGCGCCAGCAGCCAAGCCCGGACAGTCACAGATACGCAGTATTTT